This TCR beta chain was sequenced in a study of cytomegalovirus exposure and HLA in healthy donors. For the study at large: Around 190 million T cells yielded approximately 100 million unique TCR beta sequences, as an earlier analysis found. Broader study findings: A previous analysis found most TCR beta V segments productive roughly 87% or roughly 30% of the time.

Germline V lookup: CDR1 MGHRA, CDR2 YSYEKL. The length of the CDR3 is 13 residues. V was trimmed by 4 bases and J by 6 bases, leaving 10 bases between them. On this clone itself: The target antigen is unknown.

This PCR relied on a set of 60 Vbeta primers and 13 Jbeta primers. Profiled with immunoSEQ multiplex PCR; TCRdb holds only in-frame clones, not every one. The record lists tens of thousands of clones, of which the ten most abundant hold 4% to 5.5%. Whereas donors were nominally healthy upon sampling, unrecorded immune exposures were probable. This sequence originates from a man between 25 and 39 years old in good health and CMV-seropositive. The J gene is TRBJ2-1, the V gene TRBV4-1; D unclear. The specimen was PBMCs. CDR3 residues: CASSRSRVNEQFF. The CDR3 DNA follows: TGCGCCAGCAGCCGATCTCGGGTCAATGAGCAGTTCTTC.